This T cell receptor beta chain emerged from a study of blood T cell repertoires in COVID-19. Study context: Donors in the United States, Italy and Spain gave samples during acute or convalescent COVID-19. PBMCs, B-cell-depleted T cells, or T cells provided the cDNA or gDNA that made up the material.

Germline V gives CDR1 SGHNT, CDR2 YYREEE (reference sequence). The CDR3 has 14 residues. Germline trimming cut 4 bases from V and 0 bases from J; bases unmatched to any gene: 3. In the study's own analysis: Cell counts per sample came from amplifying reference gene primers. The repertoire was sequenced with immunoSEQ multiplex PCR; TCRdb's copy has only in-frame clones and lacks some. V, J and clone size derive from that table, while D and trimming were established from the DNA sequence. This table holds around 200,000 clones, around nine tenths found once. This clone is a singleton in its sample. The sample taken for sequencing was peripheral blood. This clonotype was obtained from a man aged 35-49 years with active or convalescent COVID-19. J is TRBJ2-5 and V is TRBV5-4, with 7 bases aligning to TRBD1. CDR3 in DNA: TGTGCCAGCAGCACTACAGGGGACCAAGAGACCCAGTACTTC. Translation gives CASSTTGDQETQYF.